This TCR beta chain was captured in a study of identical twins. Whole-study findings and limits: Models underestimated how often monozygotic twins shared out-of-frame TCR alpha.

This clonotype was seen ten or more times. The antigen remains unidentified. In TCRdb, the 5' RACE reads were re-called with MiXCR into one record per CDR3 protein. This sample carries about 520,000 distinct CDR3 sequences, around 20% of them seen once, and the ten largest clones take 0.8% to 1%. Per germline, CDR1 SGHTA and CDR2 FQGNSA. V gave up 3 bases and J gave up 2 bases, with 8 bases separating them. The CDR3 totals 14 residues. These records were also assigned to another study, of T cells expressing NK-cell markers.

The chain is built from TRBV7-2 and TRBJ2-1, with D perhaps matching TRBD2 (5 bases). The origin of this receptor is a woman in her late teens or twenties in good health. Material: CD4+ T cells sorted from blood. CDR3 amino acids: CASSFGVTYNEQFF. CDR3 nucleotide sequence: TGTGCCAGCAGCTTCGGGGTAACCTACAATGAGCAGTTCTTC. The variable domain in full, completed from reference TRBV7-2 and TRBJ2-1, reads GAGVSQSPSNKVTEKGKDVELRCDPISGHTALYWYRQSLGQGLEFLIYFQGNSAPDKSGLPSDRFSAERTGGSVSTLTIQRTQQEDSAVYLCASSFGVTYNEQFFGPGTRLTVL.